This TCR beta chain was sequenced during a study of cytomegalovirus exposure and HLA in healthy donors. Study summary: Inside one of the first data releases sat around 85 million unique TCRs taken from HLA-typed donors. Of the donors genotyped, approximately 430 in all, 81% fell in the Caucasian-associated ancestry cluster.

Amplification used 60 Vbeta primers and 13 Jbeta primers. Here immunoSEQ multiplex PCR was the method, and the copy in TCRdb shows in-frame clones only, minus some. This repertoire shows under 200,000 clones, over 65% found once; its top ten account for around 3.1%. A note on this clone: What it binds is not known.

Whole-study findings and limits: Earlier analysis looked at TCR beta V segments, and most were productive about 90% or about 30% of the time. Within the data, a cluster of highly shared sequence variants was likely a sequencing artifact.

The germline V gene has CDR1 SGHDT and CDR2 YYEEEE. V shed 4 bases, J shed 5 bases, and the junction held 15 bases outside the gene matches. The CDR3 sequence is 17 residues long. The sequencing input was PBMCs. The chain links TRBV5-6 to TRBJ2-1; 7 bases align to TRBD2. This receptor was taken from a woman aged 40 to 49 in good health and CMV-seronegative. The CDR3 region has the DNA TGTGCCAGCAGCCGGAGGAGGAGCGGGGAATACAACAATGAGCAGTTCTTC. Translated: CASSRRRSGEYNNEQFF.